The present entry profiles one T cell receptor (beta chain) with its context. What it recognizes is unknown. Blood donors of median age roughly 50 years (range about 21-70), around 59% of them female, formed the healthy controls. Positive selection using magnetic beads isolated the CD4+ and CD8+ cells (purity was checked by flow cytometry). TCRdb's copy holds only in-frame clones and misses some; the assay was immunoSEQ multiplex PCR. Found here are about 10,000 clones, roughly 73% of them singletons; the top ten hold roughly 40%. CDR3 length: 10 amino acids. Germline-derived CDR1 and CDR2 are MDHEN and SYDVKM. Trimming removed 4 bases from V and 12 bases from J, with 7 bases in between. This record comes from a study of somatic mutations in cytotoxic T cells in rheumatoid arthritis. Study-wide results and limits: For about an eighth of the 65 patients, a single CD8+ clone accounted for more than 20% of CD8+ cells.

Specimen: CD8+ T cells sorted from blood. The chain joins TRBV28 to TRBJ2-1; D is undetermined. This receptor was obtained from a man in his sixties in good health. DNA of the CDR3: TGTGCCAGCAGTTCCTTTCGGCAGTTCTTC. Its translation is CASSSFRQFF. Looking up the rest from reference TRBV28 and TRBJ2-1 gives the full variable domain: DVKVTQSSRYLVKRTGEKVFLECVQDMDHENMFWYRQDPGLGLRLIYFSYDVKMKEKGDIPEGYSVSREKKERFSLILESASTNQTSMYLCASSSFRQFFGPGTRLTVL.